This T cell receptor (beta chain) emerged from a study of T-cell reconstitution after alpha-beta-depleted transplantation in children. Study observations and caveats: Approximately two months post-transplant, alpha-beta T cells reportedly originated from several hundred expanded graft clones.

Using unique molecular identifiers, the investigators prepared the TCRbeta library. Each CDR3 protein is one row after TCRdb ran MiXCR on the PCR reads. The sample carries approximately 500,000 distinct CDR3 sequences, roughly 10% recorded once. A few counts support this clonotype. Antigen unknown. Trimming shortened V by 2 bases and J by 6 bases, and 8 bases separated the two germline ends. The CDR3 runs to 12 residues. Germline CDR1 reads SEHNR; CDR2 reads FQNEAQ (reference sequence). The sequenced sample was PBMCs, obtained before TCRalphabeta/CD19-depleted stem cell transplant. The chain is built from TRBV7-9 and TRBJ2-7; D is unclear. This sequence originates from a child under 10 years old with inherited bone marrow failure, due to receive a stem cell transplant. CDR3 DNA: TGTGCCAGCAGCTTAACCCCCGGCGAGCAGTACTTC. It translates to CASSLTPGEQYF.